This T cell receptor beta chain was retrieved from a study of PD-1 blockade in classical Hodgkin lymphoma. On this clone itself: Its antigen is currently unknown.

Assay: immunoSEQ multiplex PCR; the TCRdb copy retains only in-frame clones and omits some. The data show tens of thousands of clones, approximately 82% seen once. Study results and caveats: Patients with an early start, nivolumab under 1 year after ASCT, were excluded. Significant TCR diversity gains by C4D1 occurred in CD4+ but not CD8+ cells.

The V gene end was trimmed by 5 bases and the J gene end by 1 base; junction bases not matched to a gene: 4. The CDR3 is 14 amino acids. Germline loops: CDR1 SEHNR, CDR2 FQNEAQ (reference sequence). In every patient, relapse followed autologous stem cell transplantation, while exposure to brentuximab vedotin differed. This receptor was obtained from a human donor with classical Hodgkin lymphoma. The rearrangement links TRBV7-9 to TRBJ2-5; 7 bases line up with TRBD1. The sample was peripheral blood mononuclear cells (PBMCs), taken before the second cycle of nivolumab. The CDR3 DNA reads TGTGCCAGCAGCCGCAGACAGGGCCAAGAGACCCAGTACTTC. This encodes CASSRRQGQETQYF.